This T cell receptor beta chain was recovered during a study of blood T cell repertoires in COVID-19. Study in general: Some COVID-19 samples were acute and others convalescent; all came from the United States, Italy and Spain. In each case, the material was cDNA or gDNA derived from T cells, B-cell-depleted T cells, or PBMCs.

Per the original methods: Scientists estimated how many nucleated cells there were by amplifying reference gene primers. Generated by immunoSEQ multiplex PCR, the TCRdb table keeps only in-frame clones and is missing some. The DNA was the basis for D and trimming; V, J and clone size are from that table. The sample lists over 150,000 clones, 91% occurring once. CDR1 and CDR2 from the germline V gene are KGHSH and LQKENI. V lost 0 bases, J lost 6 bases, and 2 bases stayed unmatched. The CDR3 totals 15 residues. The specimen sequenced was peripheral blood. The rearrangement uses TRBV18 and TRBJ1-6; TRBD1 aligns across 7 bases. This receptor was taken from a man in his fifties or sixties with acute or convalescent COVID-19. CDR3 sequence: CASSPPDRINSPLHF. CDR3 in DNA: TGTGCCAGCTCACCACCGGACAGGATTAATTCACCCCTCCACTTT.